One sample yielded the 3 T cell receptor beta chains listed below, sequenced in a study of blood T cell repertoires in COVID-19. The assay was immunoSEQ multiplex PCR, and TCRdb's table has in-frame clones only and misses some. The table includes roughly 150,000 clones, roughly 84% detected once. Source material: peripheral blood. Receptors originate from a man aged 80 or over with COVID-19, enrolled during active disease.

This clone appeared once. The J gene is TRBJ1-4, the V gene TRBV5-1, with 8 positions matching TRBD1. The CDR3 runs to 16 residues. The junction had 10 bases not matched to a gene; V was cut back by 4 bases and J by 5 bases. CDR1 and CDR2 from the germline V gene are SGHRS and YFSETQ. CDR3 sequence (DNA): TGCGCCAGCAGCCAAGACAGGGGCGGTTCGAATGAAAAACTGTTTTTT. Amino acids: CASSQDRGGSNEKLFF.

The V gene is TRBV1, the J gene TRBJ2-7; whether TRBD2, the table's D call, matches the DNA was not checked. TRBV1 is labeled a pseudogene. The CDR3 is 15 residues long. The CDR3 DNA sequence: TGCACCAGCAGCCAACCTCAGCTCGGGATGGGGGAGCAGTACTTC. Amino acid sequence: CTSSQPQLGMGEQYF.

The chain links TRBV4-1 to TRBJ2-3, with 13 bases fitting TRBD2. Per the germline V gene, CDR1 is MGHRA and CDR2 is YSYEKL. V dropped 0 bases and J dropped 0; count of bases not matched to a gene: 6. This CDR3 has 19 residues. The DNA for the CDR3 is TGCGCCAGCAGCCAAGAGGTCACTAGCGGGGGGGTTAGCACAGATACGCAGTATTTT. Its protein is CASSQEVTSGGVSTDTQYF.